These 10 T cell receptor beta chains share one sample of origin, sequenced in a study of graft-versus-host responses after intestinal transplantation. Data came from immunoSEQ multiplex PCR; TCRdb stores just in-frame clones and leaves some out. Here the sample spans over 85,000 clones, around 92% being singletons. Their antigens remain unidentified. The starting material was unstimulated CD4+ T cells sorted from spleen or lymph node cells, obtained before transplant. The receptors originated from a human donor who was the organ donor for an intestinal transplant.

The chain recombines TRBV6-1 with TRBJ2-7, with 12 positions matching TRBD2. This CDR3 is built from 15 residues. J lost 7 bases, V lost 1 base, and 5 bases had no gene match. Germline V gene lookup returns CDR1 MNHNS and CDR2 SASEGT. CDR3 in amino acids: CASSEVGLAGPEQYF. The CDR3 DNA reads as TGTGCCAGCAGTGAAGTCGGACTAGCGGGGCCGGAGCAGTACTTC.

V is TRBV10-1 and J is TRBJ2-5; a possible D gene is TRBD1 (5 bases). This CDR3 comprises 11 residues. Germline V gene data show CDR1 as WNHNN and CDR2 as SYGVQD (reference sequence). V was pared by 2 bases and J by 7 bases, with 5 bases between. The CDR3 sequence is CASSEQGTQYF. CDR3 sequence (DNA): TGCGCCAGCAGTGAGCAGGGGACCCAGTACTTC.

V gene TRBV5-4 combines with J gene TRBJ2-2, with D maybe TRBD1 (5 bases). The CDR3 covers 14 residues. Germline assignment: CDR1 SGHNT and CDR2 YYREEE (reference sequence). V lost 4 bases and J lost 4, with 11 bases in between. DNA of the CDR3: TGTGCCAGCAGCCCACGCACAGGCACCGGGGAGCTGTTTTTT. Its protein is CASSPRTGTGELFF.

V gene TRBV5-1 combines with J gene TRBJ2-7; no definite D call. The V gene lost 4 bases and the J gene lost 0 bases, with 11 bases spanning the gap. The CDR3 runs 14 residues. The germline gives CDR1 SGHRS, CDR2 YFSETQ. The CDR3 DNA sequence: TGCGCCAGCAGCCCACTCACGTTCTCCTACGAGCAGTACTTC. It specifies CASSPLTFSYEQYF.

The rearrangement joins TRBV19 to TRBJ2-6, with 8 bases that match TRBD1. Trimming at V came to 5 bases and at J to 0 bases, leaving 9 bases not matched to a gene. Per the germline V gene, CDR1 is LNHDA and CDR2 is SQIVND (reference sequence). The CDR3 covers 18 residues. The CDR3 is CASSLTGALLSGANVLTF. In nucleotides, the CDR3 is TGTGCCAGTAGTCTGACAGGGGCCCTCCTCTCTGGGGCCAACGTCCTGACTTTC.

The CDR3 sequence: CASSQDTFTRGFNEKLFF. In DNA form, the CDR3 reads TGTGCCAGCAGCCAAGATACCTTTACCCGGGGTTTTAATGAAAAACTGTTTTTT. V gene TRBV4-2 combines with J gene TRBJ1-4; D gene uncertain. CDR3 length: 18 amino acids. Germline CDR1 LGHNA, CDR2 YNFKEQ. Deletions cut 0 bases from V and 4 bases from J, with 18 bases between.

The V call is TRBV7-2, the J call TRBJ2-1; the D gene is possibly TRBD1 (5 bases). The V gene's germline CDR1 is SGHTA and CDR2 FQGNSA. V was clipped by 3 bases and J by 8 bases, with 14 bases between them. The CDR3 extends over 14 amino acids. The CDR3 loop is CASSLIGARDEQFF. The CDR3 DNA sequence: TGTGCCAGCAGCTTGATAGGGGCCAGGGATGAGCAGTTCTTC.

This clone has only a few counts. This sequence joins TRBV28 and TRBJ1-2; 11 bases are a match to TRBD1. Germline lookup yields CDR1 MDHEN and CDR2 SYDVKM. This CDR3 is 12 amino acids long. Germline trimming cut 0 bases from V and 14 bases from J; bases unmatched to any gene: 2. CDR3 sequence reads: CASSLWDRGLTF. CDR3 nucleotide sequence: TGTGCCAGCAGTTTATGGGACAGGGGGCTTACCTTC.

This clone was recorded a few times. This chain joins TRBV5-4 and TRBJ1-2, with 11 bases identical to TRBD1. CDR3 length: 14 amino acids. Germline-derived CDR1 and CDR2 are SGHNT and YYREEE (reference sequence). The ends lost 4 bases at V and 5 bases at J; junction bases unmatched: 4. The CDR3 nucleotides read TGTGCCAGCAGCCTGGACAGGGGGCAATATGGCTACACCTTC. The encoded protein is CASSLDRGQYGYTF.

This sequence joins TRBV11-2 and TRBJ2-5; D possibly corresponds to TRBD1 (5 bases). Germline loops: CDR1 SGHAT, CDR2 FQNNGV. V lost 5 bases to trimming and J lost 7 bases, with 20 bases between them. The CDR3 runs to 15 residues. The chain's CDR3 is CASSPDNTVWATQYF. As DNA, the CDR3 is TGTGCCAGCAGCCCGGACAATACGGTCTGGGCGACCCAGTACTTC.